This T cell receptor (beta chain) emerged from a study of control samples from healthy donors and cancer patients. V was cut by 4 bases and J by 3 bases, with 10 bases left in between. Per the germline V gene, CDR1 is SGHRS and CDR2 is YFSETQ. The CDR3 has 14 residues. The method was immunoSEQ multiplex PCR; TCRdb's version includes in-frame clones alone and lacks a portion of them. The table shows around 110,000 clones, with nearly 95% occurring only once. Sample: blood. This chain uses TRBV5-1 with TRBJ2-2; D uncertain. The TCR sequence derives from a man aged 25 to 40 in good health. Here the CDR3 DNA reads TGCGCCAGCAGCGAGCTAGAATACACCGGGGAGCTGTTTTTT. It is translated as CASSELEYTGELFF. The variable domain in full, with the rest retrieved from reference TRBV5-1 and TRBJ2-2, is KAGVTQTPRYLIKTRGQQVTLSCSPISGHRSVSWYQQTPGQGLQFLFEYFSETQRNKGNFPGRFSGRQFSNSRSEMNVSTLELGDSALYLCASSELEYTGELFFGEGSRLTVL.